This paragraph reports one T cell receptor beta chain. Sequencing targeted TCR beta in T cells from blood (CD8+ and CD4+). Trimming cost V 6 bases and J 3 bases; bases outside gene matches: 5. The CDR3 runs to 14 residues. The germline gives CDR1 MNHEY, CDR2 SVGAGI. The data belong to a study of CD8 T cells in Susac syndrome. Study overall: Sequenced Susac syndrome patients included six with clinically active disease and about eight in remission. When their blood was taken, the Susac syndrome patients had either not yet had any therapy, were taking corticosteroids, or were taking intravenous immunoglobulin alone.

The RNA input was roughly 0.45 to 1 ug, and it was reverse transcribed with random hexamers. The amplification used immunoSEQ multiplex PCR on TCR beta CDR3; it spanned 54 Vbeta and 13 Jbeta. A single record per CDR3 protein comes from TCRdb applying MiXCR to the immunoSEQ multiplex PCR reads. The table includes 150,000 to 200,000 distinct CDR3 sequences, 90% to 96% detected once. The specimen sequenced was CD4+ T cells from PBMCs. The sequence came from a human donor with Susac syndrome. The chain has TRBV6-5 and TRBJ2-7; the match to TRBD1 covers 10 bases. CDR3 amino acids: CASSARDRGYEQYV. CDR3 nucleotide sequence: TGTGCCAGCAGCGCCCGGGACAGGGGCTACGAGCAGTACGTC.